Described below is a single TCR beta chain sequence and its context. Its specificity is not known. This sample is drawn from a study of OX40 agonist ivuxolimab in advanced cancers. Trimming removed 6 bases at V and 0 bases at J, with 8 bases between. The CDR3 contains 14 residues. Germline CDR1 and CDR2: MNHEY and SMNVEV (reference sequence). The method was immunoSEQ multiplex PCR; TCRdb's version includes in-frame clones alone and lacks a portion of them. The sample has approximately 20,000 clones, around 80% seen once. Overall study results and limits: The average count of expanded clones was higher among CD8+ T cells than among CD4+.

The V and J genes are TRBV27 and TRBJ2-2, with no clear D. This receptor was obtained from an adult with an advanced solid tumor such as melanoma, head and neck, liver or kidney cancer. The sample here was CD4+ or CD8+ T cells sorted from blood, taken in a trial of the OX40 agonist ivuxolimab. CDR3 bases: TGTGCCAGCAGCCCAGCTACGAACACCGGGGAGCTGTTTTTT. Translated: CASSPATNTGELFF.